A selection of T cell receptor beta chains follows, all from one sample in a study of cytomegalovirus exposure and HLA in healthy donors. Profiling relied on immunoSEQ multiplex PCR, and the TCRdb table lists in-frame clones only, not all of them. Of 90,000 to 120,000 clones in the sample, about three quarters were seen once. The sequenced material came from PBMCs. These receptors all come from a male donor in good health and CMV-seropositive. The CDR3 runs from the conserved cysteine through the conserved F or W. A D gene is named only where the DNA matches it firmly. Where a row states a size, it is once, few, many or the class of an expanded clone; other rows omit it.

d_gene	v_gene	j_gene	abundance	CDR3aa	CDR3nt
NA	TRBV7-9	TRBJ1-5	NA	CASSQATGDQPQHF	TGTGCCAGCAGCCAAGCCACGGGGGATCAGCCCCAGCATTTT
TRBD2	TRBV7-2	TRBJ2-1	NA	CASSPGLVYNEQFF	TGTGCCAGCAGCCCCGGACTAGTCTACAATGAGCAGTTCTTC
TRBD1	TRBV7-6	TRBJ1-6	NA	CASSSDRGNSPLHF	TGTGCCAGCAGCTCCGACAGGGGGAATTCACCCCTCCACTTT
TRBD2	TRBV25-1	TRBJ2-1	NA	CASSVAGGQDNEQFF	TGTGCCAGCAGTGTAGCGGGGGGCCAGGACAATGAGCAGTTCTTC
NA	TRBV5-8	TRBJ2-1	NA	CAIPGRGLYNEQFF	TGTGCCATCCCGGGGAGGGGGTTATACAATGAGCAGTTCTTC
NA	TRBV2	TRBJ1-2	NA	CASRMGLVIDYGYTF	TGTGCCAGCAGGATGGGACTGGTAATCGACTATGGCTACACCTTC
NA	TRBV11-3	TRBJ2-1	NA	CASSPRVDEQFF	TGTGCCAGCAGCCCGCGAGTGGATGAGCAGTTCTTC
NA	TRBV2	TRBJ2-7	NA	CASSVTASSYEQYF	TGTGCCAGCAGTGTGACAGCGAGCTCCTACGAGCAGTACTTC
NA	TRBV28	TRBJ2-5	once	CASTGETQYF	TGTGCCAGCACCGGGGAGACCCAGTACTTC
NA	TRBV6-6	TRBJ1-5	NA	CASSPPGVTQPQHF	TGTGCCAGCAGCCCCCCGGGAGTCACTCAGCCCCAGCATTTT
TRBD2	TRBV6-5	TRBJ2-4	NA	CATRPGEGIQYF	TGTGCCACACGTCCGGGGGAGGGCATTCAGTACTTC
NA	TRBV2	TRBJ1-1	NA	CASIRDTEAFF	TGTGCCAGCATTCGGGACACTGAAGCTTTCTTT
TRBD2	TRBV9	TRBJ2-7	NA	CASSASTSVYEQYF	TGTGCCAGCAGCGCTTCGACTAGCGTTTACGAGCAGTACTTC
TRBD1	TRBV10-2	TRBJ1-1	NA	CASSEQGWGAFF	TGCGCCAGCAGTGAACAGGGGTGGGGAGCTTTCTTT
TRBD2	TRBV9	TRBJ2-2	NA	CASSPRGGDTGELFF	TGTGCCAGCAGCCCCCGGGGGGGCGACACCGGGGAGCTGTTTTTT
TRBD1	TRBV4-3	TRBJ1-1	NA	CASSQDLGTELPMNTEAFF	TGCGCCAGCAGCCAAGATCTGGGGACAGAGTTACCCATGAACACTGAAGCTTTCTTT
TRBD1	TRBV6-5	TRBJ1-4	many	CASSPGQAESEKLFF	TGTGCCAGCAGCCCCGGACAGGCAGAATCGGAAAAACTGTTTTTT
NA	TRBV5-1	TRBJ1-1	NA	CASSLRRYTEAFF	TGCGCCAGCAGCCTACGGCGGTACACTGAAGCTTTCTTT
TRBD1	TRBV5-1	TRBJ1-1	NA	CASSLSGQGAVEAFF	TGCGCCAGCAGCTTGTCGGGACAGGGGGCTGTTGAAGCTTTCTTT
NA	TRBV5-1	TRBJ1-2	few	CASSTISAGDYGYTF	TGCGCCAGCAGTACTATCAGCGCTGGTGACTATGGCTACACCTTC
TRBD2	TRBV6-4	TRBJ2-1	NA	CASSRLTSGDYNEQFF	TGTGCCAGCAGCCGGCTGACTAGCGGAGACTACAATGAGCAGTTCTTC
TRBD2	TRBV9	TRBJ2-3	NA	CASSVVAGGPNTQYF	TGTGCCAGCAGCGTAGTAGCGGGGGGGCCTAATACGCAGTATTTT
NA	TRBV5-5	TRBJ2-4	few	CASSLDSDIQYF	TGTGCCAGCAGCTTGGACAGTGACATTCAGTACTTC
NA	TRBV13	TRBJ1-1	NA	CASSYDQGRVTFF	TGTGCCAGCAGCTACGACCAGGGGCGGGTAACTTTCTTT
TRBD2	TRBV5-1	TRBJ2-3	once	CASSHPGLAPDTQYF	TGCGCCAGCAGCCATCCGGGACTAGCGCCAGATACGCAGTATTTT
NA	TRBV6-5	TRBJ2-2	NA	CASRSTGELFF	TGTGCCAGCAGATCAACCGGGGAGCTGTTTTTT
NA	TRBV11-3	TRBJ2-1	NA	CASSAQGRRRGNEQFF	TGTGCCAGCAGCGCACAAGGCCGGCGTCGGGGCAATGAGCAGTTCTTC
TRBD2	TRBV5-1	TRBJ2-7	NA	CASSSVREGEQYF	TGCGCCAGCAGCTCAGTCCGGGAGGGCGAGCAGTACTTC
TRBD2	TRBV2	TRBJ2-7	NA	CASSGLAGIYEQYF	TGTGCCAGCAGTGGCCTAGCGGGGATCTACGAGCAGTACTTC
TRBD1	TRBV7-2	TRBJ1-1	NA	CASSLEQGVRAFF	TGTGCCAGCAGCTTAGAGCAGGGGGTAAGGGCTTTCTTT
NA	TRBV9	TRBJ2-1	NA	CASSVAHNEQFF	TGTGCCAGCAGCGTAGCCCATAATGAGCAGTTCTTC
NA	TRBV12-5	TRBJ2-1	NA	CASGSSPQGFTYNEQFF	TGTGCTAGTGGTTCCTCACCCCAGGGGTTTACCTACAATGAGCAGTTCTTC
NA	TRBV4-1	TRBJ1-1	NA	CASSRNAGERNEAFF	TGCGCCAGCAGCCGGAACGCAGGGGAAAGGAATGAAGCTTTCTTT
TRBD2	TRBV29-1	TRBJ2-5	once	CSVFLAGEETQYF	TGCAGCGTTTTCCTAGCGGGGGAAGAGACCCAGTACTTC
NA	TRBV30	TRBJ1-4	NA	CAWNQQGLYEKLFF	TGTGCCTGGAATCAACAGGGTCTATATGAAAAACTGTTTTTT
NA	TRBV15	TRBJ2-7	few	CATGTTLGEQYF	TGTGCCACCGGGACAACCTTGGGCGAGCAGTACTTC
NA	TRBV2	TRBJ1-1	NA	CASSVRPAEAFF	TGTGCCAGCAGTGTTCGCCCGGCTGAAGCTTTCTTT
NA	TRBV30	TRBJ1-1	NA	CAWSSRQTRGNTEAFF	TGTGCCTGGAGTTCGAGACAGACGAGAGGGAACACTGAAGCTTTCTTT
TRBD1	TRBV7-2	TRBJ2-5	NA	CASRPGGGLRETPYF	TGTGCCAGCAGGCCAGGGGGCGGACTCCGGGAGACCCCGTACTTC
NA	TRBV27	TRBJ1-2	NA	CASSLSPTAIYGYTF	TGTGCCAGCAGTTTATCTCCGACAGCGATCTATGGCTACACCTTC